This T cell receptor (beta chain) was sequenced for a study of PD-1 blockade in classical Hodgkin lymphoma. Study details: With a 2-week interval, patients received intravenous nivolumab at 3 mg/kg.

Points on this clone: Its target is unknown.

Time point in this sample: cycle 4 day 1 (C4D1), after five to seven weeks of nivolumab. Exposure to brentuximab vedotin varied, and each patient had relapsed following autologous stem cell transplantation. Negative selection with magnets was how CD8+ T cells were isolated from the thawed PBMCs. With 6 bases clipped from V and 8 bases from J, the junction kept 6 bases outside the gene matches. CDR1 and CDR2 (germline): MNHNS, SASEGT. There are 14 residues in the CDR3. Clones were read by immunoSEQ multiplex PCR, and TCRdb kept only the in-frame ones, dropping some. Of 8,000 to 8,500 clones in the sample, roughly 80% were seen once. Study conclusions and caveats: Reported findings placed baseline TCR diversity lower in newly diagnosed patients (compared with healthy donors).

The chain joins TRBV6-1 to TRBJ2-1; 11 bases are shared with TRBD2. The TCR was taken from a human donor with classical Hodgkin lymphoma. Sequenced material: CD8+ T cells from blood, taken before the fourth cycle of nivolumab. The CDR3 DNA reads as TGTGCCAGCAGCCTAGCGGGGGGCGCAGATGAGCAGTTCTTC. It encodes CASSLAGGADEQFF.